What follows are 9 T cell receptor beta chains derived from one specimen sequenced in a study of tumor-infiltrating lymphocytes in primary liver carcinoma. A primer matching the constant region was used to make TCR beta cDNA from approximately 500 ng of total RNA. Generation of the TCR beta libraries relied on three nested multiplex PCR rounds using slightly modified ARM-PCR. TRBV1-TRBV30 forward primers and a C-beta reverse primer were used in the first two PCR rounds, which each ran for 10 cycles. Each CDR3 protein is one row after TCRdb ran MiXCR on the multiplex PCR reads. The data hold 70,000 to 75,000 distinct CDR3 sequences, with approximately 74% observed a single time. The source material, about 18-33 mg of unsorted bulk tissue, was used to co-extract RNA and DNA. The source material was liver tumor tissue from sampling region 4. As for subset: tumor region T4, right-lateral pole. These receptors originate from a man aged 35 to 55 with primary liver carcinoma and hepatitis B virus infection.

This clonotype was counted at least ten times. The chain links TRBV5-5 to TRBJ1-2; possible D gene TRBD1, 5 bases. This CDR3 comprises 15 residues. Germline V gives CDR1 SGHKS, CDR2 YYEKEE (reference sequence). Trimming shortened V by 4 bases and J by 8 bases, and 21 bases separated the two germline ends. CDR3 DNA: TGTGCCAGCAGCCCCTGGTCTCTTCTTAGGGACGGCTACACCTTC. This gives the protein CASSPWSLLRDGYTF.

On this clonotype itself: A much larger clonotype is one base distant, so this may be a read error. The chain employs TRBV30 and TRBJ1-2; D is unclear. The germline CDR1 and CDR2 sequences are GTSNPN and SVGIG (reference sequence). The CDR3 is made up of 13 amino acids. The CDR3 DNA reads TGTGACGGTTTGCTCTTGGAAAACTATGGCTACACCTTC. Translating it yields CDGLLLENYGYTF.

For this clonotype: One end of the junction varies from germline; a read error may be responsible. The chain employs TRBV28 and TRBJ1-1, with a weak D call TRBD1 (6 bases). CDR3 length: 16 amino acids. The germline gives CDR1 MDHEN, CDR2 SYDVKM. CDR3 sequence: CASTLAFMGAGTEVFF. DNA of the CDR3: TGTGCCAGCACCCTTGCCTTTATGGGGGCAGGGACTGAAGTTTTCTTT.

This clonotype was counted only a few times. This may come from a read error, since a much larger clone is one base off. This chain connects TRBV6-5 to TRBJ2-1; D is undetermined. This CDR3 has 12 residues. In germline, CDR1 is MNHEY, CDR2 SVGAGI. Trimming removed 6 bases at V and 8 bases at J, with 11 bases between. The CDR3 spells CASSTFDDEQFF. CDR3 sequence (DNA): TGTGCCAGCAGCACTTTCGACGATGAGCAGTTCTTC.

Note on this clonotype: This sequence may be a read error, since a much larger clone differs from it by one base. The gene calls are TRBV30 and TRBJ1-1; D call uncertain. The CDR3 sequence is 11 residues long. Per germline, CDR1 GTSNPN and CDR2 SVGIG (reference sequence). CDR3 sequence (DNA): TGTGCCTGGAGCTCACAGTTTGAAGTTTTCTTT. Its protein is CAWSSQFEVFF. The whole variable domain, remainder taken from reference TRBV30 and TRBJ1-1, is SQTIHQWPATLVQPVGSPLSLECTVEGTSNPNLYWYRQAAGRGLQLLFYSVGIGQISSEVPQNLSASRPQDRQFILSSKKLLLSDSGFYLCAWSSQFEVFFGQGTRLTVV.

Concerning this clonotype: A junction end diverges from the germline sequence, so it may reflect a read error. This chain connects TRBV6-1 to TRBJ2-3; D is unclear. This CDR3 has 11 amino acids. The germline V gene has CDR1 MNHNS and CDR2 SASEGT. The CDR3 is CAGSERHKKYF. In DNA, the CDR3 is TGTGCCGGCAGTGAACGGCATAAGAAGTATTTT.

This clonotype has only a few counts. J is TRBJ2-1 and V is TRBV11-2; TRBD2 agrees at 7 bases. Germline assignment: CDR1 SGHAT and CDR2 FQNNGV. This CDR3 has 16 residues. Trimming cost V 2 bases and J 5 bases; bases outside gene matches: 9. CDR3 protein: CASSLSAGGGDNEQFF. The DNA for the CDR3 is TGTGCCAGCAGCTTATCGGCTGGTGGGGGGGACAATGAGCAGTTCTTC.

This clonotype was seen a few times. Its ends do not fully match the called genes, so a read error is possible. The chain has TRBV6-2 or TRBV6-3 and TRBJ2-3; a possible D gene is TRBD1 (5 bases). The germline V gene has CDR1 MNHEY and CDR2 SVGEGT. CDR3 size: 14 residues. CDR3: CANGETASTDTEYF. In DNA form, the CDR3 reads TGTGCCAACGGTGAGACAGCCTCCACAGATACGGAGTATTTT.

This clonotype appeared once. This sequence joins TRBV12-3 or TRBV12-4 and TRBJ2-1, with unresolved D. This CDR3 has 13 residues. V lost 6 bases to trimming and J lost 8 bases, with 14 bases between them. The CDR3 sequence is CASSTSEIHEQFF. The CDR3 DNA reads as TGTGCCAGCAGCACAAGTGAAATCCATGAGCAGTTCTTC.